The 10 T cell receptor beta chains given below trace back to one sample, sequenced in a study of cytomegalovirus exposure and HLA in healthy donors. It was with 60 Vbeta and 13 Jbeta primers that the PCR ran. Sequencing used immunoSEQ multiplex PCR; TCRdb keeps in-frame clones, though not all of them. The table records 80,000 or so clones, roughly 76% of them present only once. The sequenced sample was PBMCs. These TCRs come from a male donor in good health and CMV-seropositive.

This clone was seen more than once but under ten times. Here the CDR3 DNA reads TGTGCCAGCAGCCCCGGAGGGTTCCCTTCGAACACCGGGGAGCTGTTTTTT. Translating gives CASSPGGFPSNTGELFF. The chain uses TRBV7-8 and TRBJ2-2; maybe TRBD2 (6 bases). This CDR3 comprises 17 residues. Germline V gene sequence: CDR1 SGHVS, CDR2 FQNEAQ. The V end lost 5 bases, the J end lost 0 bases, and 16 bases lay between the germline ends.

CDR3 loop: CASSPKGSQGQPQHF. The CDR3 bases are TGTGCCAGCAGCCCGAAGGGGTCGCAGGGTCAGCCCCAGCATTTT. This chain links TRBV7-9 with TRBJ1-5, with D possibly TRBD1 on 5 matching bases. Trimming stripped 5 bases from V and 6 bases from J, with 17 bases between. The CDR3 is 15 amino acids. CDR1 and CDR2 (germline): SEHNR, FQNEAQ (reference sequence).

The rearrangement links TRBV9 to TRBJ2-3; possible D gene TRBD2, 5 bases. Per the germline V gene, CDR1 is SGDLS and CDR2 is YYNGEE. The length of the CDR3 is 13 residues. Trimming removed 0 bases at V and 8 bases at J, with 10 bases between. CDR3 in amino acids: CASSVEAAGTQYF. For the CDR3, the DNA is TGTGCCAGCAGCGTAGAGGCCGCGGGTACGCAGTATTTT.

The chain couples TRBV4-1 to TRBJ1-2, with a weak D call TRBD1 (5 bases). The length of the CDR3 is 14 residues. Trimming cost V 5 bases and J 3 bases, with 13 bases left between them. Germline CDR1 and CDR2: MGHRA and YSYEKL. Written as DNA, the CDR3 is TGCGCCAGCAGCGGAGACGGGGGTCACTATGGCTACACCTTC. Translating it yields CASSGDGGHYGYTF.

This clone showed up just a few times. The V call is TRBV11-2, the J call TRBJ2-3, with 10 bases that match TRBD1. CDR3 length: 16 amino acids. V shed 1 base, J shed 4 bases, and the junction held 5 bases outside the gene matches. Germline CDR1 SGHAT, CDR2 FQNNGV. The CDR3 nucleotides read TGTGCCAGCAGCTTAGGGGACAGGGGTCAGGCAGATACGCAGTATTTT. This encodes CASSLGDRGQADTQYF.

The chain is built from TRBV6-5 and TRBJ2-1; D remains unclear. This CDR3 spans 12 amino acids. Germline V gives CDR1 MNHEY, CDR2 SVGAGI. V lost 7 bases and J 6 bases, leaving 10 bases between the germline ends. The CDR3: CASTSDCNEQFF. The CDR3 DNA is TGTGCCAGCACCTCCGACTGCAATGAGCAGTTCTTC.

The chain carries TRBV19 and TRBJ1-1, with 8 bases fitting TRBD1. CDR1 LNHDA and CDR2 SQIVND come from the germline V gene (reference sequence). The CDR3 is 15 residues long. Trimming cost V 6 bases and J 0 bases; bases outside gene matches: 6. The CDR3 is CASRPQGDVNTEAFF. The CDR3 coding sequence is TGTGCCAGTAGGCCACAGGGGGACGTGAACACTGAAGCTTTCTTT.

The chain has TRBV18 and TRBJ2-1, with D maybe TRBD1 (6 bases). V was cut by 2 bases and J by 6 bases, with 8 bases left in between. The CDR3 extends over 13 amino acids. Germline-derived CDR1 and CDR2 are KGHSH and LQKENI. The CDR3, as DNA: TGTGCCAGCTCACCAGGACAGAGCAATGAGCAGTTCTTC. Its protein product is CASSPGQSNEQFF.

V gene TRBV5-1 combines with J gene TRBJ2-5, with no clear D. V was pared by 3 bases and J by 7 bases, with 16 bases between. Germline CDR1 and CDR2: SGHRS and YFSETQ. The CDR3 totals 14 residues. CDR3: CASSSLMGPGTQYF. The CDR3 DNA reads TGCGCCAGCAGCTCTTTGATGGGCCCAGGGACCCAGTACTTC. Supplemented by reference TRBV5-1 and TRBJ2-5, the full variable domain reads KAGVTQTPRYLIKTRGQQVTLSCSPISGHRSVSWYQQTPGQGLQFLFEYFSETQRNKGNFPGRFSGRQFSNSRSEMNVSTLELGDSALYLCASSSLMGPGTQYFGPGTRLLVL.

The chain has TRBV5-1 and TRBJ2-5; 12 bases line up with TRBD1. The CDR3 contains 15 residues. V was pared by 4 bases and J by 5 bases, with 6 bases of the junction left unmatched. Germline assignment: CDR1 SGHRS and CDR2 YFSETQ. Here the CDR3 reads CASSGGTGGLETQYF. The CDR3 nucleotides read TGCGCCAGCAGCGGCGGGACAGGGGGCCTGGAGACCCAGTACTTC. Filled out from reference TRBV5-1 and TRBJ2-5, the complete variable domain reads KAGVTQTPRYLIKTRGQQVTLSCSPISGHRSVSWYQQTPGQGLQFLFEYFSETQRNKGNFPGRFSGRQFSNSRSEMNVSTLELGDSALYLCASSGGTGGLETQYFGPGTRLLVL.